This is a list of T cell receptor beta chains from one sample in a study of T-cell memory formation after mild COVID-19. TCRdb used MiXCR to reprocess the 5' RACE reads, holding one entry per CDR3 protein. The repertoire consists of roughly 340,000 distinct CDR3 sequences, with roughly 20% occurring once and the leading ten covering roughly a fifth. The sequencing sample was made of PBMCs or a T cell subset sorted from them (not recorded which). All receptors derive from a man younger than 35 who had mild COVID-19 (a few samples of this study predate the infection). Cell type and time point are not known. The CDR3 runs from the conserved cysteine through the conserved F or W. Each record gives: J gene, D gene, clone size, V gene, CDR3 DNA, CDR3 protein. A D gene is named only where the DNA matches it firmly. Expanded clones are given a class, and other clones once, few, many or no size at all.

>TRBJ1-2|TRBD1|few|TRBV20-1
TGCAGTGCTAGAGGTCTCAGGGGGGCTGGCTACACCTTC
CSARGLRGAGYTF
>TRBJ2-3|TRBD2|many|TRBV2
TGTGCCAGCAGTGGGAGCGGGGGGCACACAGATACGCAGTATTTT
CASSGSGGHTDTQYF
>TRBJ1-1|TRBD1|-|TRBV3-1
TGTGCCAGCAGCCTCCCAGCCGGGACAGGGATAACTGAAGCTTTCTTT
CASSLPAGTGITEAFF
>TRBJ1-2|-|few|TRBV7-9
TGTGCCAGCAGCTGGCAGGGTAATGGCTACACCTTC
CASSWQGNGYTF
>TRBJ2-3|-|many|TRBV4-1
TGCGCCAGCAGCCAAGTGCCCGGTGGTGCGCAGTATTTT
CASSQVPGGAQYF
>TRBJ2-2|-|few|TRBV4-1
TGCGCCAGCAGCCAGGGGGCTAAGAACACCGGGGAGCTGTTTTTT
CASSQGAKNTGELFF
>TRBJ2-5|-|few|TRBV10-2
TGCGCCAGCAGTGAGCCCCCAGAGTCTCAGTACTTC
CASSEPPESQYF
>TRBJ1-5|-|-|TRBV20-1
TGCAGTGCACAAACGGGGCGGTTCGACCAGCCCCAGCATTTT
CSAQTGRFDQPQHF
>TRBJ1-6|TRBD1|-|TRBV7-3
TGTGCCAGCAGCTTAGAGGCAGGGGGAAGATCACCCCTCCACTTT
CASSLEAGGRSPLHF
>TRBJ2-5|-|-|TRBV12-3/TRBV12-4
TGTGCCAGCAGTAGTTGGGAGACCGGGGGGACCCAGTACTTC
CASSSWETGGTQYF
>TRBJ2-1|TRBD2|-|TRBV20-1
TGCAGTGTTGGCGGGGGGCCTAACAATGAGCAGTTCTTC
CSVGGGPNNEQFF
>TRBJ2-7|-|few|TRBV5-1
TGCGCCAGCAGCTTGGGAGGGCAGAGAGTCTACGAGCAGTACTTC
CASSLGGQRVYEQYF
>TRBJ2-7|-|once|TRBV12-3/TRBV12-4
TGTGCCAGCAGTTGGGGTCGCGAGCAGTACTTC
CASSWGREQYF
>TRBJ2-2|TRBD2|-|TRBV6-2/TRBV6-3
TGTGCCAGCAGAGTTTGGACTAGCGGCAACACCGGGGAGCTGTTTTTT
CASRVWTSGNTGELFF
>TRBJ1-5|-|few|TRBV29-1
TGCAGCGTTGAGTTGGCCGGAAGTCAGCCCCAGCATTTT
CSVELAGSQPQHF
>TRBJ2-5|-|-|TRBV7-2
TGTGCCAGCAGCTGGGAAGGGTGGAAGACCCAGTACTTC
CASSWEGWKTQYF
>TRBJ2-1|-|few|TRBV20-1
TGCAGTGCGGGAAGCAATGAGCAGTTCTTC
CSAGSNEQFF
>TRBJ1-2|-|few|TRBV20-1
TGCAGTGCTAGAGATCGCCTGGCTCGTTCTGGCTACACCTTC
CSARDRLARSGYTF
>TRBJ2-1|TRBD2|-|TRBV5-1
TGCGCCAGCGGAACACCGGGACTAGCGACCTCCTACAATGAGCAGTTCTTC
CASGTPGLATSYNEQFF
>TRBJ1-1|TRBD1|-|TRBV15
TGTGCCACCAACCGACAGGGGAACACTGAAGCTTTCTTT
CATNRQGNTEAFF
>TRBJ1-1|-|once|TRBV6-5
TGTGCCAGCAGTCCGAACTCAGGGGAAGGGAACACTGAAGCTTTCTTT
CASSPNSGEGNTEAFF
>TRBJ2-7|-|few|TRBV7-2
TGTGCCAGCAGCTCCCGAATAGGACCGCGGGCCGAGCAGTACTTC
CASSSRIGPRAEQYF
>TRBJ1-5|-|-|TRBV6-5
TGTGCCAGCGGGGGCGCGGATCAGCCCCAGCATTTT
CASGGADQPQHF
>TRBJ2-6|-|many|TRBV13
TGTGCCAGCAGCCCTCGTTGGGACACCTCTGGGGCCAACGTCCTGACTTTC
CASSPRWDTSGANVLTF
>TRBJ2-3|-|few|TRBV7-2
TGTGCCAGCACGTCGAAGACCCCCGCAGCAGATACGCAGTATTTT
CASTSKTPAADTQYF
>TRBJ1-5|-|few|TRBV5-1
TGCGCCAGCGGCCCGGGGGGTATCAATCAGCCCCAGCATTTT
CASGPGGINQPQHF
>TRBJ2-7|TRBD1|few|TRBV6-5
TGTGCCAGCAGTTACTCGACCGGGACAGTAACCGAGCAGTACTTC
CASSYSTGTVTEQYF